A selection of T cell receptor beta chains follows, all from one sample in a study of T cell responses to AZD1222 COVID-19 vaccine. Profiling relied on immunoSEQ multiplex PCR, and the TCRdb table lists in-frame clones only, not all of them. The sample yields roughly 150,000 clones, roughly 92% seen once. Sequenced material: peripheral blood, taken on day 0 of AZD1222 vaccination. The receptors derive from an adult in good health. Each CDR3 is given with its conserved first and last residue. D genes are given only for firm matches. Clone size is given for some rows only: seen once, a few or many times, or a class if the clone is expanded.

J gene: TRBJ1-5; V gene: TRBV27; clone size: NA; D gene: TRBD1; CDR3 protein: CASSLSTTGGGQPQHF; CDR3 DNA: TGTGCCAGCAGTTTATCCACAACTGGAGGGGGCCAGCCCCAGCATTTT
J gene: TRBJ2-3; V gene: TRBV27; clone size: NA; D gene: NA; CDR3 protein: CASSSSQLNTDTQYF; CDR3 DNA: TGTGCCAGCAGTTCCTCCCAGCTTAACACAGATACGCAGTATTTT
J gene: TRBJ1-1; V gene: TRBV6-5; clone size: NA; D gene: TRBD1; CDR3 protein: CASRRQGANTEAFF; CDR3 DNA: TGTGCCAGCAGGCGACAGGGGGCTAACACTGAAGCTTTCTTT
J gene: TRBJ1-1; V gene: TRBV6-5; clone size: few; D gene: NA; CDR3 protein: CASSPDIWNTEAFF; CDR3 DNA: TGTGCCAGCAGCCCGGACATTTGGAACACTGAAGCTTTCTTT
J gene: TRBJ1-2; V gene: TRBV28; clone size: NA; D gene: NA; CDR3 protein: CASSPPGLGYTF; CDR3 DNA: TGTGCCAGCAGTCCCCCCGGGCTAGGCTACACCTTC
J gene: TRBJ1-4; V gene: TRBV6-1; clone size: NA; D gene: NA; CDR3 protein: CASSEARGGRGVVF; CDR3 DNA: TGTGCCAGCAGTGAAGCGCGGGGGGGGAGAGGCGTAGTTTTT
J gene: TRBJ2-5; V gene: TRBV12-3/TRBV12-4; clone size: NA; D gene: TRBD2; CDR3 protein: CASGLGSRETQYF; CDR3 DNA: TGTGCCAGCGGACTAGGGTCCCGCGAGACCCAGTACTTC
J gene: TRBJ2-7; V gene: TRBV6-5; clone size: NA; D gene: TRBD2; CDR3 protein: CASSYVASGAYEQYF; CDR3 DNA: TGTGCCAGCAGTTACGTCGCTAGCGGGGCCTACGAGCAGTACTTC
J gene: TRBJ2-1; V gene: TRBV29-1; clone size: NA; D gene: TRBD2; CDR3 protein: CSVKLAGGRNEQFF; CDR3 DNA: TGCAGCGTTAAATTAGCGGGAGGTCGCAATGAGCAGTTCTTC
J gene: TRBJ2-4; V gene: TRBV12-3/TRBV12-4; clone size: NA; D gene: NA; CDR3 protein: CASTSGRGDIQYF; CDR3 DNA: TGTGCCAGCACCTCAGGGAGGGGGGACATTCAGTACTTC
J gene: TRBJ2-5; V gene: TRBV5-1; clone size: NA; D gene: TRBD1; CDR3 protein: CASSSTGGQETQYF; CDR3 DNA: TGCGCCAGCAGCTCGACAGGGGGACAAGAGACCCAGTACTTC
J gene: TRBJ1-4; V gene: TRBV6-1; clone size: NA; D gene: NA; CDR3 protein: CASSERETTNEKLFF; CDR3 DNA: TGTGCCAGCAGTGAAAGGGAGACAACTAATGAAAAACTGTTTTTT
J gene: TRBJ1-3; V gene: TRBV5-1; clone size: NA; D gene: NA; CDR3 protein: CASSLGLGFSGNTIYF; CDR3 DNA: TGCGCCAGCAGCCTAGGGTTGGGCTTCTCTGGAAACACCATATATTTT
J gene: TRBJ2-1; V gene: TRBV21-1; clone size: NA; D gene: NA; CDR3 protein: CASSEGKSGQFF; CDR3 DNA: TGTGCCAGCAGCGAGGGAAAGTCCGGGCAGTTCTTC
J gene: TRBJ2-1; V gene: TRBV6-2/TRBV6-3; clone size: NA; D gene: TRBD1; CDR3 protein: CASSYPPATGGKDNEQFF; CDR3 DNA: TGTGCCAGCAGTTACCCGCCCGCGACAGGGGGTAAGGACAATGAGCAGTTCTTC
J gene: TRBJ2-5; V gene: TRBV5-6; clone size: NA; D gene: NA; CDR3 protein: CASSISGFGETQYF; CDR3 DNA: TGTGCCAGCAGCATCTCGGGGTTCGGGGAGACCCAGTACTTC
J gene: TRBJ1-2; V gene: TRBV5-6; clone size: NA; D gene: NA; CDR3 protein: CASSQQGPIYGYTF; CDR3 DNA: TGTGCCAGCAGCCAACAGGGACCAATCTATGGCTACACCTTC
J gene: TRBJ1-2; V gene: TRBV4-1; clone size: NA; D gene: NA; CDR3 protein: CASSQDRPGAGYGYTF; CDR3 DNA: TGCGCCAGCAGCCAAGATCGTCCAGGGGCGGGATATGGCTACACCTTC
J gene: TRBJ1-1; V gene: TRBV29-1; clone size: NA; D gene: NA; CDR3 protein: CSVSGLWGTEAFF; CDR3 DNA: TGCAGCGTTTCCGGGTTGTGGGGGACTGAAGCTTTCTTT
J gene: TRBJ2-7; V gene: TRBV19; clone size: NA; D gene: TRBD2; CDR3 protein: CASSRTSLSSYEQYF; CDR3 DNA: TGTGCCAGTAGTAGGACTAGTCTGAGCTCCTACGAGCAGTACTTC
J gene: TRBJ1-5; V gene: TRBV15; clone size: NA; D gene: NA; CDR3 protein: CATSRGGAGTRQPQHF; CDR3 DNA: TGTGCCACCAGCAGAGGAGGGGCAGGCACTCGACAGCCCCAGCATTTT
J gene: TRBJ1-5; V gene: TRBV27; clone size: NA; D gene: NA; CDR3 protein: CASRSQGVFNNNQPQHF; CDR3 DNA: TGTGCCAGCCGCTCCCAGGGAGTTTTTAATAACAATCAGCCCCAGCATTTT
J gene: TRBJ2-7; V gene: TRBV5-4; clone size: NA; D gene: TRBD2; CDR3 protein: CASSSWSSGEQYF; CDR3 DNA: TGTGCCAGCAGCTCCTGGTCTAGCGGCGAGCAGTACTTC
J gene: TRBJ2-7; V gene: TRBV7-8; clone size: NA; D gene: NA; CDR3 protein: CASSPLREQYF; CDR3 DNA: TGTGCCAGCAGCCCCCTCAGGGAGCAGTACTTC
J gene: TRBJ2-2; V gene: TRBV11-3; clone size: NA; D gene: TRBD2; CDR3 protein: CASSPPAGGYTGELFF; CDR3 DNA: TGTGCCAGCAGCCCCCCGGCGGGGGGATACACCGGGGAGCTGTTTTTT
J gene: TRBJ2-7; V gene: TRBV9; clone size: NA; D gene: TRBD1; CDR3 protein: CASSSQTGDEQYF; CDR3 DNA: TGTGCCAGCAGTTCTCAAACAGGGGACGAGCAGTACTTC
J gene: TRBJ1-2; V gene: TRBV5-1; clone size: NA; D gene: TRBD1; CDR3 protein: CASSVTGGNYGYTF; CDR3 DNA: TGCGCCAGCAGCGTAACAGGGGGTAACTATGGCTACACCTTC
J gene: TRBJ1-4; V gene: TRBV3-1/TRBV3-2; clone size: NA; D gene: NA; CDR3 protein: CASSQTAAGNEKLFF; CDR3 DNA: TGTGCCAGCAGCCAAACGGCGGCGGGGAATGAAAAACTGTTTTTT
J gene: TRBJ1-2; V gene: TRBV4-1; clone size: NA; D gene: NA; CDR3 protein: CASSQVTPNSNYGYTF; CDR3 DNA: TGCGCCAGCAGCCAAGTTACTCCCAACTCTAACTATGGCTACACCTTC
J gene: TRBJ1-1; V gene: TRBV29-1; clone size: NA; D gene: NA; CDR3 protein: CSVEKASGTEAFF; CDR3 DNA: TGCAGCGTTGAAAAGGCCTCAGGAACTGAAGCTTTCTTT
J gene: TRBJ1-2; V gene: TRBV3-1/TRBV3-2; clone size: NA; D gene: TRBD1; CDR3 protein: CASSSTGLRYGYTF; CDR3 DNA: TGTGCCAGCAGCTCGACAGGGCTGCGGTATGGCTACACCTTC
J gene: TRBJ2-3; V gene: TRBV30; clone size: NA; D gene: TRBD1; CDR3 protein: CAYTQRTGTTDTQYF; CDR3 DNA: TGTGCCTATACCCAACGGACAGGGACGACCGATACGCAGTATTTT
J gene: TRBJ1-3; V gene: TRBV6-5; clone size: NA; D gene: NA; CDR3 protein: CASSYLPSGSGNTIYF; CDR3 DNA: TGTGCCAGCAGTTACCTCCCTAGTGGCTCTGGAAACACCATATATTTT
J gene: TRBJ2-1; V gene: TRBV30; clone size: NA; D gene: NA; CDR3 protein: CAWSVGKAEQFF; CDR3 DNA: TGTGCCTGGAGTGTAGGGAAAGCTGAGCAGTTCTTC
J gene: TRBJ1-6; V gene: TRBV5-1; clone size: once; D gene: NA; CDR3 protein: CASSLSLGIDSPLHF; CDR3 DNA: TGCGCCAGCAGCTTGTCCCTGGGGATCGATTCACCCCTCCACTTT
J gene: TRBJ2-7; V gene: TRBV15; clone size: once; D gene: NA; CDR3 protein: CATSREIEARPNEQYF; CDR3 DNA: TGTGCCACCAGCAGAGAAATCGAGGCGAGGCCCAACGAGCAGTACTTC
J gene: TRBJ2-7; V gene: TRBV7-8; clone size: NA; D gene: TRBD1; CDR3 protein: CASSLIGQGAYEQYF; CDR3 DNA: TGTGCCAGCAGCTTAATTGGACAGGGCGCCTACGAGCAGTACTTC
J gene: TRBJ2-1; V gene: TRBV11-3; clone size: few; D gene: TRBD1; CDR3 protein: CASSSPGQGGNEQFF; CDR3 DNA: TGTGCCAGCAGCTCCCCGGGACAGGGGGGAAATGAGCAGTTCTTC
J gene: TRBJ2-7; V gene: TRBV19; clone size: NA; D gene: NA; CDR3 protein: CASSIRTSYEQYF; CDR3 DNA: TGTGCCAGTAGTATTAGGACCTCCTACGAGCAGTACTTC
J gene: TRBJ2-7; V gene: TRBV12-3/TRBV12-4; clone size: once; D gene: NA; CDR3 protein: CASSSPGAYEQYF; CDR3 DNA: TGTGCCAGCAGCTCTCCAGGGGCCTACGAGCAGTACTTC
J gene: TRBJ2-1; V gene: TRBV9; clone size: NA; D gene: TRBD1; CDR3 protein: CASSVSWSRDRVGNEQFF; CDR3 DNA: TGTGCCAGCAGCGTCAGTTGGAGTCGGGACAGGGTGGGTAATGAGCAGTTCTTC
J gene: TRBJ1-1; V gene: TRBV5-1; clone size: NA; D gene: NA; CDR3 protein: CASSLLGDNTEAFF; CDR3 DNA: TGCGCCAGCAGCTTGTTAGGTGACAACACTGAAGCTTTCTTT
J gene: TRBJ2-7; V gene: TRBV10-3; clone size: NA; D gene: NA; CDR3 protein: CAIRSDKRYEQYF; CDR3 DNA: TGTGCCATCAGAAGCGACAAGAGGTACGAGCAGTACTTC
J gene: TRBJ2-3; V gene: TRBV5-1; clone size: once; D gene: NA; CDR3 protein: CASSPQYRTDTQYF; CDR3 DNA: TGCGCCAGCAGCCCCCAATACAGGACAGATACGCAGTATTTT
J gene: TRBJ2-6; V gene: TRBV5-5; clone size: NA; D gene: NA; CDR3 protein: CASSSTVSSGANVLTF; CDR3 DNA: TGTGCCAGCAGCTCGACAGTTTCCTCTGGGGCCAACGTCCTGACTTTC
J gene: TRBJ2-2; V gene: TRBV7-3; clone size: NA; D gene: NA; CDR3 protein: CASRLGQTTGELFF; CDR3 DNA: TGTGCCAGCAGACTAGGACAGACCACCGGGGAGCTGTTTTTT
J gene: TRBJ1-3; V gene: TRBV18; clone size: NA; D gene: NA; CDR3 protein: CASSPGPSSGNTIYF; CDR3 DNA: TGTGCCAGCTCACCGGGACCGTCCTCTGGAAACACCATATATTTT
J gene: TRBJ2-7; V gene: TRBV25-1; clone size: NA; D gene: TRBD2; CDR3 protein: CASSVEREGRRSSYEQYF; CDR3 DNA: TGTGCCAGCAGTGTAGAGCGGGAGGGCAGGAGGAGCTCCTACGAGCAGTACTTC
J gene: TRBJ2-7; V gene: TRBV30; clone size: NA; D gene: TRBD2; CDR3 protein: CAWSGGLVNEQYF; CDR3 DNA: TGTGCCTGGAGTGGTGGACTAGTTAACGAGCAGTACTTC
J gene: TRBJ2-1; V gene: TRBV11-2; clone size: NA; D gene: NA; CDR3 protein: CASSLINEQFF; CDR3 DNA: TGTGCCAGCAGCTTAATAAATGAGCAGTTCTTC
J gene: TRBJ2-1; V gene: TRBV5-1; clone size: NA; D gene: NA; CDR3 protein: CASSERTGRGEQFF; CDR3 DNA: TGCGCCAGCAGCGAACGGACAGGGAGGGGTGAGCAGTTCTTC
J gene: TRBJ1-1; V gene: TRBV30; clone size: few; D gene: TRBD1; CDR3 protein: CAWSVLQGITEAFF; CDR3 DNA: TGTGCCTGGAGTGTACTACAGGGGATCACTGAAGCTTTCTTT
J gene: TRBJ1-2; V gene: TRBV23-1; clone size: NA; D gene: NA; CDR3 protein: CASSQSAPTQGRGNYGYTF; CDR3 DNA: TGCGCCAGCAGTCAATCGGCCCCTACACAGGGTCGAGGCAACTATGGCTACACCTTC
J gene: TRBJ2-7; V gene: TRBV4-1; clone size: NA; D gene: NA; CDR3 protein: CASSQNLGYEQYF; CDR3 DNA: TGCGCCAGCAGCCAAAATTTAGGCTACGAGCAGTACTTC
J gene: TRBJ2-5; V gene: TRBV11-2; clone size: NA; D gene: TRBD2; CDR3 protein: CASSRGRAQYF; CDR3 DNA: TGTGCCAGCAGCCGTGGGAGGGCCCAGTACTTC
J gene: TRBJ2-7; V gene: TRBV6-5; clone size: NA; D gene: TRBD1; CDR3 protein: CASSHPGQGSSEQYF; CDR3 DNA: TGTGCCAGCAGTCACCCGGGACAGGGGTCGAGCGAGCAGTACTTC
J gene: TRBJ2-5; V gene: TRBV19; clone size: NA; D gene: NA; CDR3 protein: CASSSRGDLGETQYF; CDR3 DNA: TGTGCCAGTAGTTCCAGAGGAGATCTGGGAGAGACCCAGTACTTC
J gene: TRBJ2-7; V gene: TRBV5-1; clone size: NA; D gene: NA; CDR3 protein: CASSVGGRATYEQYF; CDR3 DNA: TGCGCCAGCAGCGTTGGGGGGCGGGCCACCTACGAGCAGTACTTC
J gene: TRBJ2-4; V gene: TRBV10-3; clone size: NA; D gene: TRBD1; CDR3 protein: CATGTDLAKNIQYF; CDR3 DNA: TGTGCCACTGGGACAGATTTAGCCAAAAACATTCAGTACTTC